These T cell receptor beta chains were read from a single sample in a study of T cells in Graves' hyperthyroidism and ophthalmopathy. TCRdb called the multiplex PCR reads again in MiXCR, with one record for every CDR3 protein. The profile shows under 600,000 distinct CDR3 sequences, approximately 15% of them singletons. The specimen sequenced was blood. The source is a woman aged 35 to 49 with Graves' ophthalmopathy. The CDR3 runs from the conserved cysteine through the conserved F or W. D genes are given only for firm matches. Rows may omit the clone size; those that give it use once, few, many or a size class.

TRBJ1-1 15 few TRBV5-1 TRBD1 CASSIRQGGEPEAFF TGCGCCAGCAGCATCCGACAGGGCGGGGAGCCTGAAGCTTTCTTT
TRBJ1-1 14 many TRBV5-8 NA CASSSRDVSTEAFF TGTGCCAGCAGCTCGAGGGACGTGAGCACTGAAGCTTTCTTT
TRBJ1-1 13 NA TRBV29-1 NA CSVRQLMNTEAFF TGCAGCGTTCGACAGCTGATGAACACTGAAGCTTTCTTT
TRBJ2-5 15 NA TRBV7-9 TRBD2 CASSLPGLAARTQYF TGTGCCAGCAGCTTACCGGGACTAGCCGCGCGGACCCAGTACTTC
TRBJ1-1 14 many TRBV6-1 NA CASSYSGRSTEAFF TGTGCCAGCAGTTATTCAGGGAGGAGCACTGAAGCTTTCTTT
TRBJ2-3 15 many TRBV7-3 NA CASSGAPPRGDTQYF TGTGCCAGCAGCGGCGCCCCGCCCCGCGGGGATACGCAGTATTTT
TRBJ2-3 13 NA TRBV6-1 NA CATRPGSTDTQYF TGTGCCACCCGTCCCGGGAGCACAGATACGCAGTATTTT
TRBJ2-7 15 many TRBV6-1 TRBD1 CASSVLGQGAYEQYF TGTGCCAGCAGTGTCCTGGGACAGGGGGCCTACGAGCAGTACTTC
TRBJ2-7 17 many TRBV11-2 TRBD2 CASSYGLAGGWSYEQYF TGTGCCAGCAGCTATGGACTAGCGGGAGGATGGTCCTACGAGCAGTACTTC
TRBJ1-2 14 NA TRBV12-3/TRBV12-4 NA CASSPRAWYYGYTF TGTGCCAGCAGCCCCCGGGCCTGGTATTATGGCTACACCTTC
TRBJ1-1 13 many TRBV11-2 TRBD1 CATQGSRNTEAFF TGTGCCACACAGGGGTCGAGGAACACTGAAGCTTTCTTT
TRBJ2-2 13 NA TRBV30 NA CAWSQQGTGELFF TGTGCCTGGAGTCAACAGGGCACCGGGGAGCTGTTTTTT
TRBJ2-6 14 few TRBV4-1 NA CASSQLSGANVLTF TGCGCCAGCAGCCAATTATCCGGGGCCAACGTCCTGACTTTC
TRBJ2-7 14 many TRBV27 NA CASSPGNPTYEQYF TGTGCCAGCAGTCCCGGCAACCCAACCTACGAGCAGTACTTC
TRBJ2-7 12 many TRBV6-1 NA CASDGRVYEQYF TGTGCAAGCGATGGCAGGGTCTACGAGCAGTACTTC
TRBJ2-7 12 NA TRBV3-1 NA CASSQNRGEQYF TGTGCCAGCAGCCAAAACCGCGGCGAGCAGTACTTC
TRBJ1-1 13 NA TRBV6-2/TRBV6-3 NA CASSYDRPPEAFF TGTGCCAGCAGTTACGATCGGCCACCTGAAGCTTTCTTT
TRBJ1-2 14 NA TRBV7-8 NA CASSLGQAGYGYTF TGTGCCAGCAGCTTAGGTCAGGCAGGGTATGGCTACACCTTC
TRBJ2-1 13 few TRBV10-3 NA CAISEANNNEQFF TGTGCCATCAGTGAGGCTAACAACAATGAGCAGTTCTTC
TRBJ2-1 15 NA TRBV2 NA CASSDWRASYNEQFF TGTGCCAGCAGTGATTGGAGGGCCTCCTACAATGAGCAGTTCTTC